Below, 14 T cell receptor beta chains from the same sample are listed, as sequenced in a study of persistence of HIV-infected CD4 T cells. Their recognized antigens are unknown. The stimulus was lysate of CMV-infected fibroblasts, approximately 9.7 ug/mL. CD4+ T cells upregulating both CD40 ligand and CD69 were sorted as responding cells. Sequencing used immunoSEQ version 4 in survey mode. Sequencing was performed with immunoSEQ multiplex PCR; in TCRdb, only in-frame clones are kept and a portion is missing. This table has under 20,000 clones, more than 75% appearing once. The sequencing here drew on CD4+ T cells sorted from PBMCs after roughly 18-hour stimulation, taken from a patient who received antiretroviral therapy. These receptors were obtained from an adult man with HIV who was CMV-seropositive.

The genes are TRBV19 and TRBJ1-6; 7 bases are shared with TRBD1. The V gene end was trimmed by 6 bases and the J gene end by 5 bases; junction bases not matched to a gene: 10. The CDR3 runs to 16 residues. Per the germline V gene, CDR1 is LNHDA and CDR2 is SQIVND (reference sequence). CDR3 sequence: CASRTSGTENNSPLHF. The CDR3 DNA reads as TGTGCCAGTAGGACATCCGGGACAGAAAATAATTCACCCCTCCACTTT.

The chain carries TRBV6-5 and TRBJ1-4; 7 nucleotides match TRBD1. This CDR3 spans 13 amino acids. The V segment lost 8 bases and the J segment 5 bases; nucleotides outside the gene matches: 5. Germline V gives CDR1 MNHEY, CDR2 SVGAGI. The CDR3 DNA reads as TGTGCCAGCTCCGGGACAGTGAATGAAAAACTGTTTTTT. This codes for CASSGTVNEKLFF.

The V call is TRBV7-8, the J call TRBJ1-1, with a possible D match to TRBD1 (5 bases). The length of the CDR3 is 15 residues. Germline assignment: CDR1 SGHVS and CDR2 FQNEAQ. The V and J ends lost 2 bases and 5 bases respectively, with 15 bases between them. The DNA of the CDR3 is TGTGCCAGCAGCTTACAGGTCCGGGGGAGGACTGAAGCTTTCTTT. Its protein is CASSLQVRGRTEAFF. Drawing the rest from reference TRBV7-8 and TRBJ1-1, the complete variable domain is GAGVSQSPRYKVAKRGQDVALRCDPISGHVSLFWYQQALGQGPEFLTYFQNEAQLDKSGLPSDRFFAERPEGSVSTLKIQRTQQEDSAVYLCASSLQVRGRTEAFFGQGTRLTVV.

The CDR3: CASSSSPSNYGYTF. CDR3 bases: TGTGCCAGCAGTTCCAGCCCAAGTAACTATGGCTACACCTTC. The J gene is TRBJ1-2, the V gene TRBV27; D remains ambiguous. The CDR3 is 14 amino acids. Germline V gene lookup returns CDR1 MNHEY and CDR2 SMNVEV (reference sequence). V lost 4 bases, J lost 1 base, and 10 bases lay in between.

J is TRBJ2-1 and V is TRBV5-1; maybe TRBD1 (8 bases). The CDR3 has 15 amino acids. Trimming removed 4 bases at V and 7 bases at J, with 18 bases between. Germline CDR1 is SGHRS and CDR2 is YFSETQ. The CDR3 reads CASSALGQGGNEQFF. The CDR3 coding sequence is TGCGCCAGCAGCGCCCTTGGACAGGGAGGGAATGAGCAGTTCTTC.

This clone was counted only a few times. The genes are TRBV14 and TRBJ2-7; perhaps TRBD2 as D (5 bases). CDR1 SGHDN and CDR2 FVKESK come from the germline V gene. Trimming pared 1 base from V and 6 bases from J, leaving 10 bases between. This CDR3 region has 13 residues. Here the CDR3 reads CASSQAPRGEQYF. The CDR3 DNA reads TGTGCCAGCAGCCAAGCTCCCCGGGGCGAGCAGTACTTC.

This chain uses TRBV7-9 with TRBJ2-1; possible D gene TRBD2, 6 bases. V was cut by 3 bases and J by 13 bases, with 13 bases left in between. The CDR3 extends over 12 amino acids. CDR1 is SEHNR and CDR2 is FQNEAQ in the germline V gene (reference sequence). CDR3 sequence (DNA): TGTGCCAGCAGCTTTGACGGGGGTCCCCAGTTCTTC. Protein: CASSFDGGPQFF.

For the CDR3, the DNA is TGTGCCAGCTCCACAGTCCAAACCTACGAGCAGTACTTC. Its translation: CASSTVQTYEQYF. The V and J genes are TRBV2 and TRBJ2-7; D gene ambiguous. Germline lookup yields CDR1 SNHLY and CDR2 FYNNEI. The germline V and J ends were trimmed by 8 bases and 2 bases, with 13 bases remaining between them. CDR3 length: 13 amino acids.

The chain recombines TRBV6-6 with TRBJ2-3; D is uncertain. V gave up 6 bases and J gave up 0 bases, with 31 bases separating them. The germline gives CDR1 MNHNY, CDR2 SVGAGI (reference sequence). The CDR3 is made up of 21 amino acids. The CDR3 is CASSLAPSQWREPSSTDTQYF. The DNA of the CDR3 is TGTGCCAGCAGCCTGGCCCCATCCCAGTGGCGAGAACCTTCTAGCACAGATACGCAGTATTTT.

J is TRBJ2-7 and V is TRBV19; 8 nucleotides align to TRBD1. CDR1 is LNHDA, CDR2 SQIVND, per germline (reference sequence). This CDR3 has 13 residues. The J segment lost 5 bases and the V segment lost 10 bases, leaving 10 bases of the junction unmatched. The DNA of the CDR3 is TGTGCCACCTCCAGGGGGCTCGCTGACGAGCAGTACTTC. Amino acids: CATSRGLADEQYF.

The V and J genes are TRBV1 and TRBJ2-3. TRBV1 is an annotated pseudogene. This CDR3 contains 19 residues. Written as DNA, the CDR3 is TGCACCAGCAGCCAATACCTTCATGTCCGGGCCCCGCAAGCGGATACGCAGTATTTT. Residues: CTSSQYLHVRAPQADTQYF.

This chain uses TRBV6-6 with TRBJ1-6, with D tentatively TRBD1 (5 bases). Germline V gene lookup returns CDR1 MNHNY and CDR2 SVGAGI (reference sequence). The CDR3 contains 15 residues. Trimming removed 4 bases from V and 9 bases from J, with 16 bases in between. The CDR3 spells CASSLPLGGSSPLHF. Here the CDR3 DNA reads TGTGCCAGCAGTTTACCCCTCGGGGGTAGTTCACCCCTCCACTTT.

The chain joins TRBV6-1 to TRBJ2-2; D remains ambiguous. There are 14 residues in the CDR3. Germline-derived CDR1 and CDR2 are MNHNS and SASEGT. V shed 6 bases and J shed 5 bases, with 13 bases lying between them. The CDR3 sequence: CASSARGETGELFF. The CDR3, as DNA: TGTGCCAGCAGCGCCCGTGGGGAAACCGGGGAGCTGTTTTTT.

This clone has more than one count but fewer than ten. The CDR3 sequence: CASSQEVGGGLPLHF. In DNA form, the CDR3 reads TGCGCCAGCAGCCAAGAAGTCGGGGGCGGTTTACCCCTCCACTTT. This chain uses TRBV4-1 with TRBJ1-6, with D tentatively TRBD1 (6 bases). V was clipped by 0 bases and J by 12 bases, with 15 bases between them. The CDR3 length is 15 residues. Germline values: CDR1 MGHRA, CDR2 YSYEKL.